The subject of this entry is one TCR beta chain. What it recognizes is unknown. This table comes from immunoSEQ multiplex PCR, and its TCRdb copy is limited to in-frame clones, with some not included. The sample includes over a million clones, roughly 96% of them seen just once. This entry is derived from a study of shared clonotypes between healthy human individuals. Overall study findings and caveats: Only blood was sampled; tissue repertoires likely differ.

Unmatched junction bases numbered 1, after V lost 1 base and J lost 1 base. The CDR3 covers 15 residues. Per the germline V gene, CDR1 is SGHTA and CDR2 is FQGNSA. What was sequenced was naive CD4+ T cells sorted from blood. Subset given: CD45RA+ positively selected. The TCR comes from a man aged 25 to 40 in good health. This chain uses TRBV7-2 with TRBJ1-5, with 7 bases matching TRBD1. The CDR3 loop is CASSLEQGSNQPQHF. The CDR3 DNA reads TGTGCCAGCAGCTTAGAACAGGGGAGCAATCAGCCCCAGCATTTT.